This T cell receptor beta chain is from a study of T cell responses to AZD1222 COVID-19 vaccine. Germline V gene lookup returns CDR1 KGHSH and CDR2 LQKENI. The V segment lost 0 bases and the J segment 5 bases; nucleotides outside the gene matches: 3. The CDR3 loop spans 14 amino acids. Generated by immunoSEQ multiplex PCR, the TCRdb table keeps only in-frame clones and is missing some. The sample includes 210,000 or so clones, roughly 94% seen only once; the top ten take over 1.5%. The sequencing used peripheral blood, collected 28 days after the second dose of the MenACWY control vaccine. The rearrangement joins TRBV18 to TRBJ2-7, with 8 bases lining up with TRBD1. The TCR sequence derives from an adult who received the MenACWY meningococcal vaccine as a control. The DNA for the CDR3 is TGTGCCAGCTCACCACCTCCAGGGGGCCACGAGCAGTACTTC. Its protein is CASSPPPGGHEQYF. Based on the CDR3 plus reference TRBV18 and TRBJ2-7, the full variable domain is NAGVMQNPRHLVRRRGQEARLRCSPMKGHSHVYWYRQLPEEGLKFMVYLQKENIIDESGMPKERFSAEFPKEGPSILRIQQVVRGDSAAYFCASSPPPGGHEQYFGPGTRLTVT.